This T cell receptor beta chain was found in a study of T cell responses to AZD1222 COVID-19 vaccine. Repertoires were generated with immunoSEQ multiplex PCR, while TCRdb's copy carries only in-frame clones and drops some. This sample has 85,000 to 100,000 clones, with 90% to 95% found just once. Regarding the study as a whole: CD4 TCRs linked to vaccination spanned spike, dominating at 160-218 and 743-854. Donors were mostly white British, more females; clonal diversity possibly underestimated. Every sample of the repertoires postdated the peak T cell response. The breadth and depth of Spike-specific TCRs increased once two AZD1222 doses had been given.

Per germline, CDR1 KGHSH and CDR2 LQKENI. Trimming pared 3 bases from V and 5 bases from J, leaving 17 bases between. CDR3 length equals 17 residues. Comments on this clone: The antigen is unknown.

The receptor's source is an adult in good health. This specimen consisted of peripheral blood, obtained on day 0 of AZD1222 vaccination. The chain carries TRBV18 and TRBJ1-6; D remains ambiguous. CDR3 DNA: TGTGCCAGCTCACCGTTCGAGCCCAACCTCAATAATTCACCCCTCCACTTT. Translated, it gives CASSPFEPNLNNSPLHF.